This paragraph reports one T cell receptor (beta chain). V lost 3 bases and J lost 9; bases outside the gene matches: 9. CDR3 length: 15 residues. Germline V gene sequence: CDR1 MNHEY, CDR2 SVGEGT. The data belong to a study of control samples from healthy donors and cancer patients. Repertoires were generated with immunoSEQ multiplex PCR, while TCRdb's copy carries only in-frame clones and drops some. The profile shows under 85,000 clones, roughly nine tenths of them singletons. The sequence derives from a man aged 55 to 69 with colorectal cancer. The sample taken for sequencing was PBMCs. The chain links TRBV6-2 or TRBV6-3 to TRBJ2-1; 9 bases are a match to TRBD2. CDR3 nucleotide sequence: TGTGCCAGCAGTTATATTGGCGGGGGGGAAGGTGAGCAGTTCTTC. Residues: CASSYIGGGEGEQFF.